This T cell receptor beta chain was identified during a study of technical replicates of blood from several donors. Profiled with immunoSEQ multiplex PCR; TCRdb holds only in-frame clones, not every one. This repertoire shows fewer than 90,000 clones, roughly 93% found once; its top ten account for approximately 0.22%. The V and J ends lost 4 bases and 6 bases, in that order; junction bases with no gene match: 11. The CDR3 totals 15 residues. Germline V gives CDR1 SEHNR, CDR2 FQNEAQ (reference sequence). The rearrangement joins TRBV7-9 to TRBJ1-2, with 7 bases aligning to TRBD1. Specimen: T cells isolated from PBMCs. The source of this sequence is a human donor in good health. This CDR3 reads CASSSLGGGSNGYTF. CDR3 DNA: TGTGCCAGCAGCTCACTAGGAGGGGGCTCTAATGGCTACACCTTC.